The TCR beta chain under discussion was sequenced for a study of shared clonotypes between healthy human individuals. Whole-study context: For every donor, three CD4 naive, three CD4 memory, two CD8 naive and one CD8 memory plates were used. Overall study findings and caveats: In a handful of donors, about 5% of naive CD4 clonotypes appeared in common.

As for this clone: Its antigen is not known. Other DNA sequences of this sample code for an identical CDR3.

Study processing details: In the immunoSEQ data, sequences were junction-only and lacked quality scores, so filtering differed. Some clones are missing from TCRdb's copy, which holds only in-frame ones; the method was immunoSEQ multiplex PCR. D and trimming were read from the DNA, whereas the V and J calls and clone size are those reported in that table. The top ten clones hold over 1% of a sample with over a million clones, 95% to 97% of them seen once. The CDR3 runs to 15 residues. The germline CDR1 and CDR2 sequences are SGHRS and YFSETQ. V was shortened by 4 bases and J by 0 bases, with 12 bases between the two germline ends.

The chain is built from TRBV5-1 and TRBJ2-3; D is possibly TRBD2 (5 bases). The sample was naive CD4+ T cells sorted from blood. As to subset: CD45RA+ positively selected. This clonotype originated in a man aged 25-45 years in good health. The CDR3 loop is CASSLSGGSTDTQYF. CDR3 coding DNA: TGCGCCAGCAGCCTTTCAGGAGGAAGCACAGATACGCAGTATTTT.